Listed below are T cell receptor beta chains from one sample, sequenced in a study of graft-versus-host responses after intestinal transplantation. Generated by immunoSEQ multiplex PCR, the TCRdb table keeps only in-frame clones and is missing some. The sample holds tens of thousands of clones; 91% are singletons and the top ten take approximately 2.3%. The specimen was PBMCs, collected around 320 days after intestinal transplant. These receptor sequences come from a human patient who received an intestinal transplant, so some T cells may come from the graft donor. The conserved cysteine and the conserved F or W are not part of the CDR3 here. Each record gives: J gene, V gene, clone size, CDR3 protein. Where a row states a size, it is once, few, many or the class of an expanded clone; other rows omit it.

TRBJ2-1,TRBV6-1,.,ASLGTSGYNEQF
TRBJ2-4,TRBV15,.,ATSNVRRSNSLAKNIQY
TRBJ2-5,TRBV13,.,ASSLVGTSQGGHMQETQY
TRBJ2-2,TRBV7-9,.,ASTTGVSEKNTGELF
TRBJ1-2,TRBV7-9,.,ASSLLTGILGYT
TRBJ2-6,TRBV11-2,.,ASSLFGVSSGANVLT
TRBJ1-1,TRBV6-1,few,ASSEGRGMNTEAF
TRBJ1-4,TRBV9,.,ASSLTRDREEEKLF
TRBJ2-5,TRBV19,.,ASSIDLVRAEETQY
TRBJ2-1,TRBV6-5,.,ASSSSVYNEQF
TRBJ2-3,TRBV7-8,.,ASSSDWGTSGVTDTQY
TRBJ1-2,TRBV6-5,.,ASSPSLSNYGYT
TRBJ1-5,TRBV28,.,ASSFEGRSQPQH
TRBJ2-3,TRBV6-1,.,ASKTRGGEDTQY
TRBJ2-6,TRBV7-2,.,ASSLGDLRPGANVLT
TRBJ2-7,TRBV29-1,.,SVEGLAGASYEQY
TRBJ2-2,TRBV9,.,ASSVVGANTGELF
TRBJ2-7,TRBV10-2,.,ASSEGGEQY
TRBJ2-1,TRBV4-1,.,ASSQMDGLNEQF
TRBJ2-7,TRBV2,.,ASLAGGYSYEQY
TRBJ2-7,TRBV6-5,.,ASSYRGGYEQY
TRBJ2-1,TRBV6-5,.,ACRSARGNYNEQF
TRBJ2-1,TRBV25-1,.,ASSGWASSPGDEQF
TRBJ1-5,TRBV11-2,.,ASSLEASNQPQH
TRBJ2-2,TRBV4-2,.,ASSQEYRVLSNTGELF
TRBJ2-3,TRBV9,.,ASSAMSRDTQY
TRBJ1-1,TRBV6-5,.,ASSYGGNTEAF
TRBJ2-7,TRBV11-2,.,ASRPGSYLEQY
TRBJ2-3,TRBV30,.,AWSGPHRGRRTDTQY
TRBJ2-3,TRBV11-2,.,ASSLAGASSDTQY
TRBJ2-7,TRBV5-1,.,ASSLTSSYEQY
TRBJ2-1,TRBV28,.,ASSFSSGGAGEQF
TRBJ2-7,TRBV5-4,.,ASSPGQGKSTYEQY
TRBJ2-1,TRBV19,.,ASSHRDRAYNEQF
TRBJ1-5,TRBV19,.,ASSISWQLNQPQH
TRBJ1-4,TRBV2,.,ASRGGGANEKLF
TRBJ1-1,TRBV28,.,ASSLLAPGQRNTEAF
TRBJ2-5,TRBV29-1,.,SAPGQVQETQY
TRBJ2-7,TRBV7-9,.,ASSLEGERY
TRBJ2-7,TRBV2,.,ASLGTLYEQY
TRBJ2-2,TRBV9,.,ASSVVAGGAGELF
TRBJ2-4,TRBV28,.,ASSFSLENIQY
TRBJ2-5,TRBV6-5,.,ASASGAQETQY
TRBJ1-5,TRBV13,.,ASSSGHGSNQPQH
TRBJ1-2,TRBV5-4,.,ASSSGGQQFYGYT
TRBJ2-4,TRBV11-2,.,ASSFSGWGIQY
TRBJ2-3,TRBV12-1,.,ASSFAQLEITLTDTQY
TRBJ1-2,TRBV29-1,.,SAPGTGEIDGYT
TRBJ1-1,TRBV2,.,ASSEEDRTSNTEAF
TRBJ2-1,TRBV9,.,ASSSNGLAGYNEQF
TRBJ1-1,TRBV5-1,.,ASSPLMNTEAF
TRBJ1-4,TRBV4-2,.,ASRVSVATNEKLF
TRBJ2-3,TRBV9,.,ASSARLAGAYTDTQY
TRBJ2-5,TRBV15,.,ATSREAVAETQY
TRBJ2-3,TRBV9,.,ASSEVTRTDTQY